This TCR beta chain was recorded in a study of Graves' ophthalmopathy and Graves' hyperthyroidism. Study-wide background: Researchers obtained peripheral blood at initial diagnosis, before any treatment had begun.

The source of the PBMCs was 8 to 10 ml of fresh peripheral blood. Trimming cost V 1 base and J 2 bases; bases outside gene matches: 6. The CDR3 is 17 residues long. Per the germline V gene, CDR1 is MNHEY and CDR2 is SMNVEV (reference sequence). Researchers took RNA transcripts and amplified TCR beta CDR3 regions from them. Amplification began with first-round RT-PCR using HTBI primers, then second-round multiplex PCR was performed. Via MiXCR, TCRdb re-called the multiplex PCR reads, giving one row per CDR3 protein. The table records approximately 160,000 distinct CDR3 sequences, around 39% of them present only once. This clonotype was found many times.

The sequenced material came from peripheral blood. This chain connects TRBV27 to TRBJ2-3; 10 bases are shared with TRBD1. The sequence was collected from a young man with Graves' ophthalmopathy. Here the CDR3 reads CASSLLGTGVYTDTQYF. The CDR3 region has the DNA TGTGCCAGCAGTTTATTGGGGACAGGGGTCTACACAGATACGCAGTATTTT.